This T cell receptor (beta chain) was captured by sequencing in a study of T cell changes during pregnancy in multiple sclerosis. The CDR3 has 14 amino acids. Germline-derived CDR1 and CDR2 are SGHNT and YYREEE (reference sequence). The ends lost 2 bases at V and 4 bases at J; junction bases unmatched: 4. This table comes from immunoSEQ multiplex PCR, and its TCRdb copy is limited to in-frame clones, with some not included. The table records some 57,000 clones, roughly 89% of them present only once. The V call is TRBV5-4, the J call TRBJ1-2, with TRBD1 matching over 8 bases. The sequenced sample was CD4+ T cells from peripheral blood mononuclear cells, obtained after pregnancy. The source of this sequence is a female donor in good health, enrolled as a control in a pregnancy study. The CDR3 coding sequence is TGTGCCAGCAGCTTCCCAGGGGGCAGCTATGGCTACACCTTC. Translated, it gives CASSFPGGSYGYTF.